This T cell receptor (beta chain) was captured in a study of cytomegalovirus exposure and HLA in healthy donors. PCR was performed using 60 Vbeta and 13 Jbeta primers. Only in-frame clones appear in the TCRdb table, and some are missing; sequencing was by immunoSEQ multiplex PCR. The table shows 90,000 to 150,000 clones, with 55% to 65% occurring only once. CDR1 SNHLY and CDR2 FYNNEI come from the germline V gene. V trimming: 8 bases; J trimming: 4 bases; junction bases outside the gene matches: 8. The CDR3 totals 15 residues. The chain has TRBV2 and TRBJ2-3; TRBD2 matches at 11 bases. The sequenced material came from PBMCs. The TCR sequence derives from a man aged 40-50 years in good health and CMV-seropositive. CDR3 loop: CASGVLAGGPDTQYF. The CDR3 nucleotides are TGTGCCAGCGGGGTTTTAGCGGGGGGGCCAGATACGCAGTATTTT.